This T cell receptor (beta chain) emerged from a study of T cells of healthy individuals. Regarding this clonotype: Mismatch with germline at one junction end may stem from a read error.

Germline V CDR1 and CDR2: MDHEN, SYDVKM. The CDR3 totals 13 residues. TCRdb called the 5' RACE reads again in MiXCR, with one record for every CDR3 protein. Counted here are around 90,000 distinct CDR3 sequences, approximately 5.4% occurring once; the ten biggest clones make up around 6.9%. This chain joins TRBV28 and TRBJ2-7; 11 nucleotides line up with TRBD2. This TCR was recovered from a female donor in good health. CDR3 sequence reads: CASTLEGLAAYHF. Here the CDR3 DNA reads TGTGCCAGCACCTTGGAGGGACTAGCGGCTTATCACTTC.